This TCR beta chain was profiled in a study of blood T cell repertoires in COVID-19. Germline V gene lookup returns CDR1 SGDLS and CDR2 YYNGEE. The CDR3 length is 15 residues. With 0 bases removed from V and 7 bases from J, the gap between germline ends came to 14 bases. The protocol was immunoSEQ multiplex PCR, while the TCRdb copy is restricted to in-frame clones and leaves out a portion. This table has 70,000 to 85,000 clones, approximately 83% appearing once. The specimen sequenced was peripheral blood. The chain employs TRBV9 and TRBJ1-3, with D possibly being TRBD1 (6 bases). The clonotype was recovered from a human donor in a cohort sampled during active COVID-19. The CDR3 DNA reads as TGTGCCAGCAGCGTAGAGGGGGGGACCGGGAACACCATATATTTT. Encoded protein: CASSVEGGTGNTIYF.